Listed here are 13 T cell receptor beta chains from one sample, sequenced in a study of cytomegalovirus exposure and HLA in healthy donors. The PCR ran on 60 Vbeta and 13 Jbeta primers. Some clones are missing from TCRdb's copy, which holds only in-frame ones; the method was immunoSEQ multiplex PCR. Of more than 100,000 clones in the sample, approximately 72% were seen once. Material: PBMCs. These receptors were obtained from a woman between 50 and 59 years old in good health and CMV-seronegative.

J is TRBJ1-2 and V is TRBV6-4; tentative D call: TRBD1 (6 bases). Between the trimmed V and J ends, which lost 5 bases and 1 base, there was a span of 17 bases. The CDR3 runs to 16 residues. Germline CDR1 reads MRHNA; CDR2 reads SNTAGT. CDR3 in amino acids: CASSPSGWGLNYGYTF. CDR3 bases: TGTGCCAGCAGTCCGTCGGGTTGGGGGCTTAACTATGGCTACACCTTC.

The chain employs TRBV7-8 and TRBJ2-7; D not certain. The CDR3 has 11 residues. Germline V lookup: CDR1 SGHVS, CDR2 FQNEAQ. The V end lost 5 bases, the J end lost 4 bases, and 6 bases lay between the germline ends. For the CDR3, the DNA is TGTGCCAGCAGCGCCCAGTACGAGCAGTACTTC. Amino acids: CASSAQYEQYF.

DNA for the CDR3: TGCAGTGCGAAGACTAGCGGGACTGGATTCTTC. This gives the protein CSAKTSGTGFF. The genes are TRBV20-1 and TRBJ2-1, with 11 bases matching TRBD2. The germline gives CDR1 DFQATT, CDR2 SNEGSKA (reference sequence). The CDR3 has 11 residues. Trimming took 6 bases from V and 16 from J; bases not matched to a gene: 8.

The rearrangement uses TRBV11-2 and TRBJ2-1, with TRBD2 matching over 8 bases. This CDR3 is built from 15 residues. With V trimmed by 5 bases and J by 7 bases, 10 bases remained unmatched. Germline V gene lookup returns CDR1 SGHAT and CDR2 FQNNGV. CDR3 in amino acids: CASSAEWTSMNEQFF. The DNA of the CDR3 is TGTGCCAGCAGCGCCGAGTGGACTAGCATGAATGAGCAGTTCTTC.

The rearrangement links TRBV10-3 to TRBJ1-5; 10 bases fit TRBD1. V gave up 10 bases and J gave up 0 bases; unmatched junction bases: 9. This CDR3 region has 16 residues. Germline loops: CDR1 ENHRY, CDR2 SYGVKD. The CDR3 here is CATTGDRGSSNQPQHF. CDR3 nucleotides: TGTGCCACCACCGGGGACAGGGGATCTAGCAATCAGCCCCAGCATTTT.

The rearrangement links TRBV5-1 to TRBJ2-5; TRBD1 agrees at 9 bases. Per germline, CDR1 SGHRS and CDR2 YFSETQ. The CDR3 spans 19 residues. J gave up 5 bases and V 3 bases, and 20 bases lay outside the gene matches. The CDR3 is CASSSYRTNHRGLRETQYF. The CDR3 nucleotides read TGCGCCAGCAGCTCCTACCGTACTAACCACAGGGGGCTTCGGGAGACCCAGTACTTC.

This clone was counted a few times. The V and J genes are TRBV10-3 and TRBJ2-2, with TRBD1 identical over 7 bases. Germline assignment: CDR1 ENHRY and CDR2 SYGVKD. V gave up 6 bases and J gave up 4 bases; unmatched junction bases: 5. The CDR3 sequence is 14 residues long. CDR3 in DNA: TGTGCCATCAGGTTGACAGGGCCCACCGGGGAGCTGTTTTTT. This translates into CAIRLTGPTGELFF.

Only a few counts were recorded for this clone. The J gene is TRBJ2-1, the V gene TRBV6-4; 12 bases match TRBD2. The CDR3 runs to 15 residues. In germline, CDR1 is MRHNA, CDR2 SNTAGT. Trimming took 0 bases from V and 7 from J; bases not matched to a gene: 1. DNA of the CDR3: TGTGCCAGCAGTGACTCGACTAGCGGGAGTAATGAGCAGTTCTTC. Amino acids: CASSDSTSGSNEQFF.

This clone turned up a few times. This chain joins TRBV28 and TRBJ1-4; possibly TRBD1 for D (6 bases). The CDR3 contains 14 residues. CDR1 and CDR2 from the germline V gene are MDHEN and SYDVKM. The V gene lost 6 bases and the J gene lost 7 bases, with 15 bases spanning the gap. The CDR3 DNA follows: TGTGCCAGCAGCCAGACAGGCGGCGGTGAAAAACTGTTTTTT. The encoded protein is CASSQTGGGEKLFF.

V and J are TRBV6-1 and TRBJ2-5; 11 positions match TRBD2. The J call may not be correct, given that the DNA end is closer to TRBJ2-7. Germline V gene lookup returns CDR1 MNHNS and CDR2 SASEGT. CDR3 length equals 16 residues. The CDR3 reads CASSEVASGGNYEQYF. The CDR3 DNA follows: TGTGCCAGCAGTGAAGTTGCTAGCGGGGGGAACTACGAGCAGTACTTC.

This clone was counted a few times. The rearrangement uses TRBV4-2 and TRBJ2-3; D is unresolved. Germline lookup yields CDR1 LGHNA and CDR2 YNFKEQ. V shed 1 base and J shed 2 bases, with 10 bases lying between them. The CDR3 loop spans 15 amino acids. The CDR3 region is CASSQVWAPTDTQYF. Here the CDR3 DNA reads TGTGCCAGCAGCCAAGTCTGGGCTCCCACAGATACGCAGTATTTT.

This clone showed up just a few times. This chain joins TRBV5-6 and TRBJ1-5; possibly TRBD1 for D (6 bases). Trimming pared 2 bases from V and 2 bases from J, leaving 11 bases between. CDR3 length: 15 residues. Germline loops: CDR1 SGHDT, CDR2 YYEEEE. The CDR3 DNA follows: TGTGCCAGCAGCTTCTACAGGGCGGGCAATCAGCCCCAGCATTTT. Its protein product is CASSFYRAGNQPQHF.

This clone was seen a few times. The chain is built from TRBV19 and TRBJ2-3, with 8 nucleotides matching TRBD2. The V segment lost 3 bases and the J segment 6 bases; nucleotides outside the gene matches: 5. Looked up from germline, CDR1 is LNHDA and CDR2 is SQIVND (reference sequence). This CDR3 spans 14 amino acids. The CDR3 is CASSIIGRVDTQYF. DNA of the CDR3: TGTGCCAGTAGTATTATCGGGAGGGTGGATACGCAGTATTTT.